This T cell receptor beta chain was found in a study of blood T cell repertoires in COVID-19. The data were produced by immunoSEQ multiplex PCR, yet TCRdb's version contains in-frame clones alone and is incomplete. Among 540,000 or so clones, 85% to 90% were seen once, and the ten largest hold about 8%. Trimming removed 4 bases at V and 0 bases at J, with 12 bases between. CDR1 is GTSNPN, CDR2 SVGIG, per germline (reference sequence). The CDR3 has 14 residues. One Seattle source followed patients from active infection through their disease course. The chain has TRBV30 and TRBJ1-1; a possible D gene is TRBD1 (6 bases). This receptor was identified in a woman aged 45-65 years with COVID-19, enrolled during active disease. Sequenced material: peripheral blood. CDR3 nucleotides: TGTGCCTGGACCCGAGGGGGAATGAACACTGAAGCTTTCTTT. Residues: CAWTRGGMNTEAFF.